Detailed here is one TCR beta chain. Method: immunoSEQ multiplex PCR; TCRdb's copy keeps in-frame clones and lacks some. Of some 150,000 clones listed, 85% to 95% are singletons. The sample belongs to a study of T cell responses to AZD1222 COVID-19 vaccine. Germline assignment: CDR1 SGHAT and CDR2 FQNNGV. Trimming left V 6 bases short and J 5 bases short, with 14 bases between. There are 14 residues in the CDR3. The J gene is TRBJ1-3, the V gene TRBV11-2, with D uncertain. Sequences were derived from peripheral blood, sampled on day 0 of MenACWY control vaccination. The receptor comes from an adult in good health. DNA for the CDR3: TGTGCCAGCAGTCCTCCCGGCAAGAGAAACACCATATATTTT. Translation gives CASSPPGKRNTIYF. Drawing the rest from reference TRBV11-2 and TRBJ1-3, the complete variable domain is EAGVAQSPRYKIIEKRQSVAFWCNPISGHATLYWYQQILGQGPKLLIQFQNNGVVDDSQLPKDRFSAERLKGVDSTLKIQPAKLEDSAVYLCASSPPGKRNTIYFGEGSWLTVV.